A selection of T cell receptor beta chains follows, all from one sample in a study of blood T cell repertoires in COVID-19. Assay: immunoSEQ multiplex PCR; the TCRdb copy retains only in-frame clones and omits some. The sample lists approximately 140,000 clones; around 87% were seen once. The sequenced material came from peripheral blood. Source of these receptors: a woman in her sixties or seventies with active or convalescent COVID-19. Each CDR3 is given with its conserved first and last residue. The D gene is left open where the match is weak. Clone size is given for some rows only: seen once, a few or many times, or a class if the clone is expanded.

clone size: once; D gene: .; V gene: TRBV19; J gene: TRBJ2-1; CDR3 length: 13; CDR3 protein: CASSIEVANEQFF; CDR3 DNA: TGTGCCAGTAGTATAGAGGTGGCCAATGAGCAGTTCTTC
clone size: .; D gene: .; V gene: TRBV6-1; J gene: TRBJ1-2; CDR3 length: 13; CDR3 protein: CASSESGQGGYTF; CDR3 DNA: TGTGCCAGCAGTGAATCAGGGCAGGGTGGCTACACCTTC
clone size: .; D gene: TRBD1; V gene: TRBV5-6; J gene: TRBJ2-7; CDR3 length: 14; CDR3 protein: CASSWNQGDYEQYF; CDR3 DNA: TGTGCCAGCAGCTGGAATCAGGGGGACTACGAGCAGTACTTC
clone size: .; D gene: TRBD2; V gene: TRBV7-3; J gene: TRBJ2-3; CDR3 length: 15; CDR3 protein: CASSTSGTNTDTQYF; CDR3 DNA: TGTGCCAGCAGCACTTCGGGGACTAACACAGATACGCAGTATTTT
clone size: .; D gene: TRBD2; V gene: TRBV5-1; J gene: TRBJ2-5; CDR3 length: 19; CDR3 protein: CASSTGLAGGSGPQETQYF; CDR3 DNA: TGCGCCAGCAGCACAGGACTAGCGGGGGGCTCAGGCCCCCAAGAGACCCAGTACTTC
clone size: many; D gene: TRBD1; V gene: TRBV7-9; J gene: TRBJ1-1; CDR3 length: 19; CDR3 protein: CASSSTTTSDRGLNTEAFF; CDR3 DNA: TGTGCCAGCAGCTCCACCACCACTTCGGACAGGGGATTGAACACTGAAGCTTTCTTT
clone size: .; D gene: .; V gene: TRBV4-3; J gene: TRBJ2-3; CDR3 length: 14; CDR3 protein: CASSQDRHTDTQYF; CDR3 DNA: TGCGCCAGCAGCCAAGATAGACACACAGATACGCAGTATTTT
clone size: .; D gene: .; V gene: TRBV19; J gene: TRBJ1-1; CDR3 length: 14; CDR3 protein: CASSIGARGTEAFF; CDR3 DNA: TGTGCCAGTAGTATCGGGGCGCGGGGCACTGAAGCTTTCTTT
clone size: once; D gene: .; V gene: TRBV7-9; J gene: TRBJ2-1; CDR3 length: 15; CDR3 protein: CASSLGGLPPNEQFF; CDR3 DNA: TGTGCCAGCAGCTTAGGCGGTTTGCCTCCTAATGAGCAGTTCTTC
clone size: .; D gene: TRBD1; V gene: TRBV7-2; J gene: TRBJ1-5; CDR3 length: 14; CDR3 protein: CASSLTGGNQPQHF; CDR3 DNA: TGTGCCAGCAGCTTGACAGGGGGCAATCAGCCCCAGCATTTT
clone size: .; D gene: TRBD1; V gene: TRBV20-1; J gene: TRBJ2-7; CDR3 length: 16; CDR3 protein: CSASGSGQVRSYEQYF; CDR3 DNA: TGCAGTGCTAGTGGGTCCGGACAGGTACGATCCTACGAGCAGTACTTC
clone size: .; D gene: .; V gene: TRBV5-1; J gene: TRBJ2-5; CDR3 length: 15; CDR3 protein: CASSPRPIGKETQYF; CDR3 DNA: TGCGCCAGCAGCCCTCGTCCCATCGGGAAGGAGACCCAGTACTTC
clone size: .; D gene: .; V gene: TRBV30; J gene: TRBJ2-3; CDR3 length: 12; CDR3 protein: CAWGRGTDTQYF; CDR3 DNA: TGTGCCTGGGGCAGGGGTACAGATACGCAGTATTTT
clone size: .; D gene: .; V gene: TRBV9; J gene: TRBJ2-5; CDR3 length: 14; CDR3 protein: CASSVRRDQETQYF; CDR3 DNA: TGTGCCAGCAGCGTTCGCAGGGACCAAGAGACCCAGTACTTC
clone size: .; D gene: TRBD1; V gene: TRBV28; J gene: TRBJ2-3; CDR3 length: 15; CDR3 protein: CASSPGTGFTDTQYF; CDR3 DNA: TGTGCCAGCAGTCCAGGGACAGGGTTTACAGATACGCAGTATTTT
clone size: .; D gene: .; V gene: TRBV7-2; J gene: TRBJ2-2; CDR3 length: 15; CDR3 protein: CASSLDYSNTGELFF; CDR3 DNA: TGTGCCAGCAGCTTAGATTACTCGAACACCGGGGAGCTGTTTTTT
clone size: .; D gene: TRBD1; V gene: TRBV5-1; J gene: TRBJ2-5; CDR3 length: 15; CDR3 protein: CASSLGDRVQETQYF; CDR3 DNA: TGCGCCAGCAGCTTGGGGGACAGGGTCCAAGAGACCCAGTACTTC
clone size: once; D gene: .; V gene: TRBV5-5; J gene: TRBJ2-6; CDR3 length: 15; CDR3 protein: CASSRGSPGANVLTF; CDR3 DNA: TGTGCCAGCAGCCGGGGGTCGCCTGGGGCCAACGTCCTGACTTTC
clone size: .; D gene: TRBD1; V gene: TRBV27; J gene: TRBJ1-1; CDR3 length: 14; CDR3 protein: CASRGQGKNTEAFF; CDR3 DNA: TGTGCCAGCAGGGGACAGGGGAAGAACACTGAAGCTTTCTTT
clone size: .; D gene: .; V gene: TRBV9; J gene: TRBJ1-5; CDR3 length: 15; CDR3 protein: CASSVDNSYNQPQHF; CDR3 DNA: TGTGCCAGCAGCGTAGATAACAGCTACAATCAGCCCCAGCATTTT
clone size: .; D gene: TRBD1; V gene: TRBV6-7; J gene: TRBJ2-3; CDR3 length: 15; CDR3 protein: CASSSWTGFIDTQYF; CDR3 DNA: TGTGCCAGCAGTTCCTGGACAGGGTTTATAGATACGCAGTATTTT
clone size: .; D gene: .; V gene: TRBV7-9; J gene: TRBJ1-2; CDR3 length: 13; CDR3 protein: CASSLDSGNGYTF; CDR3 DNA: TGTGCCAGCAGCTTAGATTCAGGGAACGGCTACACCTTC
clone size: .; D gene: TRBD2; V gene: TRBV6-2/TRBV6-3; J gene: TRBJ2-3; CDR3 length: 18; CDR3 protein: CASSSAGSGVPSTDTQYF; CDR3 DNA: TGTGCCAGCAGTTCCGCGGGTAGCGGGGTGCCTAGCACAGATACGCAGTATTTT
clone size: .; D gene: .; V gene: TRBV19; J gene: TRBJ1-5; CDR3 length: 17; CDR3 protein: CASSIGWLPQGNQPQHF; CDR3 DNA: TGTGCCAGTAGTATAGGATGGCTCCCCCAAGGCAATCAGCCCCAGCATTTT
clone size: .; D gene: TRBD1; V gene: TRBV7-9; J gene: TRBJ1-2; CDR3 length: 14; CDR3 protein: CASSNRDSATGYTF; CDR3 DNA: TGTGCCAGCAGCAACCGGGACAGCGCTACTGGCTACACCTTC
clone size: .; D gene: .; V gene: TRBV7-2; J gene: TRBJ1-3; CDR3 length: 14; CDR3 protein: CASSLRGLENTIYF; CDR3 DNA: TGTGCCAGCAGCCTCAGGGGCCTTGAAAACACCATATATTTT
clone size: .; D gene: TRBD2; V gene: TRBV5-5; J gene: TRBJ2-5; CDR3 length: 19; CDR3 protein: CASSLAFLAGVRNRETQYF; CDR3 DNA: TGTGCCAGCAGCTTGGCCTTCCTAGCGGGGGTCCGCAACCGAGAGACCCAGTACTTC
clone size: .; D gene: TRBD1; V gene: TRBV5-1; J gene: TRBJ1-1; CDR3 length: 15; CDR3 protein: CASRGTGERNTEAFF; CDR3 DNA: TGCGCCAGCCGCGGGACAGGGGAGCGGAACACTGAAGCTTTCTTT
clone size: .; D gene: .; V gene: TRBV9; J gene: TRBJ1-4; CDR3 length: 13; CDR3 protein: CASSAGVDEKLFF; CDR3 DNA: TGTGCCAGCAGCGCCGGGGTTGATGAAAAACTGTTTTTT
clone size: .; D gene: TRBD1; V gene: TRBV6-2/TRBV6-3; J gene: TRBJ1-1; CDR3 length: 15; CDR3 protein: CASSPEGQGNTEAFF; CDR3 DNA: TGTGCCAGCAGTCCCGAGGGACAGGGCAACACTGAAGCTTTCTTT
clone size: .; D gene: .; V gene: TRBV2; J gene: TRBJ2-6; CDR3 length: 13; CDR3 protein: CATSLSGANVLTF; CDR3 DNA: TGTGCCACCAGCCTCTCTGGGGCCAACGTCCTGACTTTC
clone size: .; D gene: .; V gene: TRBV14; J gene: TRBJ1-3; CDR3 length: 14; CDR3 protein: CASSPQYSGNTIYF; CDR3 DNA: TGTGCCAGCAGCCCACAGTACTCTGGAAACACCATATATTTT
clone size: .; D gene: .; V gene: TRBV27; J gene: TRBJ1-2; CDR3 length: 16; CDR3 protein: CASSNSFAGQNYGYTF; CDR3 DNA: TGTGCCAGCAGTAACTCCTTTGCAGGGCAGAACTATGGCTACACCTTC
clone size: .; D gene: .; V gene: TRBV11-2; J gene: TRBJ1-4; CDR3 length: 16; CDR3 protein: CASSLLPGRTNEKLFF; CDR3 DNA: TGTGCCAGCAGCTTACTACCCGGCAGGACTAATGAAAAACTGTTTTTT
clone size: .; D gene: .; V gene: TRBV6-5; J gene: TRBJ2-3; CDR3 length: 11; CDR3 protein: CASRTPDTQYF; CDR3 DNA: TGTGCCAGCCGCACTCCAGATACGCAGTATTTT
clone size: .; D gene: TRBD2; V gene: TRBV7-2; J gene: TRBJ2-3; CDR3 length: 13; CDR3 protein: CASSQGLAVTLYF; CDR3 DNA: TGTGCCAGCAGCCAAGGACTAGCGGTTACTCTCTATTTT
clone size: .; D gene: TRBD2; V gene: TRBV9; J gene: TRBJ2-1; CDR3 length: 15; CDR3 protein: CASSVALAGSNEQFF; CDR3 DNA: TGTGCCAGCAGCGTAGCACTAGCGGGGTCCAATGAGCAGTTCTTC
clone size: .; D gene: .; V gene: TRBV5-6; J gene: TRBJ1-4; CDR3 length: 15; CDR3 protein: CASSLVGATREKLFF; CDR3 DNA: TGTGCCAGCAGCTTGGTCGGAGCCACTAGGGAAAAACTGTTTTTT
clone size: .; D gene: TRBD1; V gene: TRBV30; J gene: TRBJ1-5; CDR3 length: 13; CDR3 protein: CAWGDRGRQPQHF; CDR3 DNA: TGTGCCTGGGGGGACAGGGGGCGGCAGCCCCAGCATTTT
clone size: .; D gene: .; V gene: TRBV2; J gene: TRBJ1-2; CDR3 length: 14; CDR3 protein: CASSEKEGGYGYTF; CDR3 DNA: TGTGCCAGCAGTGAGAAGGAGGGAGGGTATGGCTACACCTTC
clone size: .; D gene: .; V gene: TRBV5-8; J gene: TRBJ2-4; CDR3 length: 13; CDR3 protein: CASSLYTQNIQYF; CDR3 DNA: TGTGCCAGCAGCTTGTACACACAAAACATTCAGTACTTC
clone size: .; D gene: .; V gene: TRBV18; J gene: TRBJ1-2; CDR3 length: 13; CDR3 protein: CASSPLSGVGYTF; CDR3 DNA: TGTGCCAGCTCACCACTGTCGGGGGTCGGCTACACCTTC
clone size: .; D gene: .; V gene: TRBV4-3; J gene: TRBJ2-7; CDR3 length: 13; CDR3 protein: CASSQEYSYEQYF; CDR3 DNA: TGCGCCAGCAGCCAAGAGTACTCCTACGAGCAGTACTTC
clone size: .; D gene: TRBD1; V gene: TRBV30; J gene: TRBJ1-1; CDR3 length: 14; CDR3 protein: CAWTTGQGVTEAFF; CDR3 DNA: TGTGCCTGGACCACAGGACAGGGGGTCACTGAAGCTTTCTTT
clone size: .; D gene: .; V gene: TRBV12-5; J gene: TRBJ1-3; CDR3 length: 14; CDR3 protein: CALGRGSSGNTIYF; CDR3 DNA: TGTGCTTTGGGTAGGGGAAGCTCTGGAAACACCATATATTTT
clone size: once; D gene: .; V gene: TRBV6-5; J gene: TRBJ1-3; CDR3 length: 12; CDR3 protein: CASRASGNTIYF; CDR3 DNA: TGTGCCAGCAGGGCCTCTGGAAACACCATATATTTT
clone size: once; D gene: .; V gene: TRBV3-1/TRBV3-2; J gene: TRBJ2-1; CDR3 length: 16; CDR3 protein: CASSQAPDSSYNEQFF; CDR3 DNA: TGTGCCAGCAGCCAAGCCCCCGACTCGTCCTACAATGAGCAGTTCTTC
clone size: .; D gene: .; V gene: TRBV4-3; J gene: TRBJ2-7; CDR3 length: 16; CDR3 protein: CASSQDSTWSSYEQYF; CDR3 DNA: TGCGCCAGCAGCCAAGATTCGACCTGGAGCTCCTACGAGCAGTACTTC
clone size: .; D gene: TRBD2; V gene: TRBV29-1; J gene: TRBJ2-3; CDR3 length: 14; CDR3 protein: CSVDRSSGANTQYF; CDR3 DNA: TGCAGCGTTGACAGGTCTAGCGGGGCGAATACGCAGTATTTT
clone size: .; D gene: TRBD2; V gene: TRBV20-1; J gene: TRBJ2-3; CDR3 length: 20; CDR3 protein: CSASADYFASGGPSTDTQYF; CDR3 DNA: TGCAGTGCTAGTGCTGATTACTTTGCTAGCGGGGGGCCTAGCACAGATACGCAGTATTTT
clone size: once; D gene: TRBD1; V gene: TRBV3-1/TRBV3-2; J gene: TRBJ2-2; CDR3 length: 16; CDR3 protein: CASSPRGGWNTGELFF; CDR3 DNA: TGTGCCAGCAGCCCTCGAGGGGGCTGGAACACCGGGGAGCTGTTTTTT
clone size: once; D gene: .; V gene: TRBV2; J gene: TRBJ1-5; CDR3 length: 16; CDR3 protein: CASRNQGQNSNQPQHF; CDR3 DNA: TGTGCCAGCCGAAACCAAGGACAGAATAGCAATCAGCCCCAGCATTTT
clone size: .; D gene: TRBD2; V gene: TRBV5-1; J gene: TRBJ2-7; CDR3 length: 15; CDR3 protein: CASSGRTSGVYEQYF; CDR3 DNA: TGCGCCAGCAGTGGGAGGACTAGCGGGGTGTACGAGCAGTACTTC